Below are 7 T cell receptor beta chains sequenced from a single sample in a study of cytomegalovirus exposure and HLA in healthy donors. It was with 60 Vbeta and 13 Jbeta primers that the PCR ran. Clones were read by immunoSEQ multiplex PCR, and TCRdb kept only the in-frame ones, dropping some. The repertoire consists of about 83,000 clones, with 70% to 75% occurring once and the leading ten covering around 4.2%. Sequencing was done on a sample of PBMCs. The origin of the receptors is a man aged 60 to 75 in good health and CMV-seronegative.

The gene calls are TRBV11-2 and TRBJ1-4; maybe TRBD1 (6 bases). CDR1 SGHAT and CDR2 FQNNGV come from the germline V gene. V gave up 3 bases and J gave up 6 bases, with 14 bases separating them. This CDR3 spans 15 amino acids. The CDR3, as DNA: TGTGCCAGCAGCTTTATGGGGGGGCGATATGAAAAACTGTTTTTT. Translation: CASSFMGGRYEKLFF.

A remark on this clone: The identical CDR3 is also encoded by other nucleotide sequences in the sample. The chain is built from TRBV11-3 and TRBJ2-3; D remains unclear. The germline gives CDR1 SGHNT, CDR2 YENEEA. The CDR3 spans 14 residues. The V and J ends lost 3 bases and 1 base respectively, with 8 bases between them. CDR3 nucleotides: TGTGCCAGCAGCTTGGGCCGCGGCACAGATACGCAGTATTTT. Residues: CASSLGRGTDTQYF.

In its sample, this clone ranks as medium-sized (0.01 to 0.1%). Other DNA sequences in the sample encode the same CDR3. The chain employs TRBV5-1 and TRBJ1-1; D is unresolved. Germline V lookup: CDR1 SGHRS, CDR2 YFSETQ. The V gene lost 0 bases and the J gene lost 4 bases, with 13 bases spanning the gap. The CDR3 contains 15 residues. CDR3 nucleotide sequence: TGCGCCAGCAGCTTGGATGGGCCGGGGAGCACTGAAGCTTTCTTT. This codes for CASSLDGPGSTEAFF.

Comment on this clone: Other DNA sequences from this sample encode an identical CDR3 as well. The V call is TRBV9, the J call TRBJ1-1, with D possibly TRBD1 on 5 matching bases. V was clipped by 0 bases and J by 5 bases, with 8 bases between them. This CDR3 is 13 amino acids long. Germline assignment: CDR1 SGDLS and CDR2 YYNGEE. CDR3 DNA sequence: TGTGCCAGCAGCGTAGGGGGGAGGACTGAAGCTTTCTTT. Encoded protein: CASSVGGRTEAFF.

This clone showed up just once. This chain joins TRBV19 and TRBJ2-1; D not resolved. The CDR3 is 13 amino acids. Germline values: CDR1 LNHDA, CDR2 SQIVND (reference sequence). Trimming removed 0 bases from V and 4 bases from J, with 4 bases in between. For the CDR3, the DNA is TGTGCCAGTAGTATAGACTCGTACAATGAGCAGTTCTTC. Amino acid sequence: CASSIDSYNEQFF.

This clone was recorded once. J is TRBJ1-4 and V is TRBV7-8; a weak D match, TRBD1 (6 bases). CDR3 length: 14 amino acids. Germline lookup yields CDR1 SGHVS and CDR2 FQNEAQ. V lost 3 bases and J 4 bases, leaving 9 bases between the germline ends. The CDR3 loop reads CASSLGQDNEKLFF. The CDR3 DNA is TGTGCCAGCAGCTTGGGACAAGATAATGAAAAACTGTTTTTT. The whole variable domain, remainder taken from reference TRBV7-8 and TRBJ1-4, is GAGVSQSPRYKVAKRGQDVALRCDPISGHVSLFWYQQALGQGPEFLTYFQNEAQLDKSGLPSDRFFAERPEGSVSTLKIQRTQQEDSAVYLCASSLGQDNEKLFFGSGTQLSVL.

This chain links TRBV19 with TRBJ2-1; 11 nucleotides agree with TRBD1. The CDR3 has 16 amino acids. From germline, CDR1 is LNHDA and CDR2 SQIVND (reference sequence). The V and J ends lost 4 bases and 8 bases, in that order; junction bases with no gene match: 10. The CDR3 DNA sequence: TGTGCCAGTAGTAAAAGGCCCGGACAGGGGGCTGATGAGCAGTTCTTC. Protein: CASSKRPGQGADEQFF.